This T cell receptor beta chain derives from a study of T cells in Graves' hyperthyroidism and ophthalmopathy. Study context: The blood sample was taken at first diagnosis, before treatment began.

Study results and caveats: Ophthalmopathy and stable hyperthyroidism were separated by a 13 V-J model.

What was amplified from RNA transcripts were TCR beta CDR3 regions. First-round RT-PCR targeting the TCR CDR3 was performed with the HTBI primer set. TCRdb re-analysed the multiplex PCR reads in MiXCR, keeping a single row per CDR3 protein. The table includes 340,000 or so distinct CDR3 sequences, 20% to 25% detected once. A remark on this clonotype: Its target is not known.

The CDR3 length is 14 residues. V was shortened by 7 bases and J by 4 bases, with 16 bases between the two germline ends. Looked up from germline, CDR1 is LNHNV and CDR2 is YYDKDF (reference sequence). The study left out patients who had uncontrolled infection, other autoimmune disease, pregnancy or lactation. The source of the PBMCs was about 10 ml of fresh peripheral blood. The TCR sequence derives from a woman in her forties or fifties with Graves' hyperthyroidism. The sequenced material came from blood. The chain carries TRBV15 and TRBJ1-1; D uncertain. This CDR3 is CATTDSTVGTEAFF. In DNA form, the CDR3 reads TGTGCCACCACGGATTCTACCGTGGGCACTGAAGCTTTCTTT.